This T cell receptor (beta chain) was sequenced in a study of blood T cell repertoires in COVID-19 (TCRdb year 2020). For the wider study: Collaborator samples came from the United States, Italy and Spain and covered acute and convalescent phases of COVID-19. The material from the prospective study consisted of cDNA or gDNA derived from T cells, B-cell-depleted T cells, or PBMCs. The dataset comprised deeply sampled blood TCRbeta repertoires from subjects exposed to, actively infected with, or recovered from COVID-19. A freely available public database, intended as a resource for researchers studying the immune response to SARS-CoV-2, is where the repertoires were released. Samples came from the ongoing ImmuneRACE study (first 160 participants) plus 1,254 subjects from 6 global collaborators. Sample metadata almost always included a de-identified subject ID, COVID-19 status, age in years and sex. Where available, HLA class I and class II types were taken from metadata supplied by the sample provider and were not determined by assay-based typing. The paper as a whole reports these results and caveats: How much clinical and demographic metadata was included differed by source and by participant, and the metadata was provided uncurated.

Spanning cysteine to phenylalanine, the CDR3 consists of 14 amino acids. The CDR3 DNA has 42 bases and is translated from base 1. The germline V gene (reference sequence) sets CDR1 to DFQATT and CDR2 to SNEGSKA. Trimming takes 3 bases off V and 8 bases off J; junction bases not matched to a gene: 10. The collaborating institutions used their own protocols to collect whole blood in K2EDTA tubes. Collaborator samples were shipped for TCRbeta analysis as frozen whole blood, isolated PBMCs, or DNA extracted from either sample type. For this clone: What this receptor recognizes is not known. Per-base qualities were not stored, and no clone one base away is much larger.

TCRbeta CDR3 regions were amplified from genomic DNA using the immunoSEQ Assay, a bias-controlled multiplex PCR. In the original analysis: Within the assay, amplification of reference gene primers was used to estimate how many nucleated cells each sample contained. To quantify the absolute abundance of each unique TCRbeta CDR3 rearrangement, sequence reads were collapsed and filtered. Productive Simpson clonality was computed per sample as the square root of Simpson's diversity index over productive rearrangements. Sourced from immuneACCESS, this table was stored by TCRdb with only in-frame sequences that have V and J called. A share of the clones is absent; for the studies checked, an unresolved V gene accounts for under half, and the remainder has no known explanation. V, J and clone size reflect that table, while D and trimming were determined from the DNA. Counted in this sample were around 150,000 clones; approximately 80% of them appeared once. Approximately 13% of the sample belongs to the ten largest clones.

Sequences were obtained from peripheral blood. This receptor was taken from a woman of 80 years or more with acute or convalescent COVID-19. The chain links TRBV20-1 with TRBJ2-1; TRBD1 lines up with 7 middle nucleotides. The DNA sequence is given as TGCAGTGCTAGTCTAGGGGGCCCTGCTGATGAGCAGTTCTTC. This yields the protein CSASLGGPADEQFF.